Presented here are 9 T cell receptor beta chains from one specimen sequenced in a study of neurological immune-mediated disorders. Each CDR3 protein gets one entry after TCRdb re-called the 5' RACE reads with MiXCR. Among about 74,000 distinct CDR3 sequences listed, 4% to 6% were seen once. The specimen was PBMCs. These receptors originate from a man in his late teens or twenties with multiple sclerosis.

This clonotype was observed many times. Here the CDR3 DNA reads TGTGCCTGGGCGGGACAACCGAACACCGGGGAGCTGTTTTTT. It translates to CAWAGQPNTGELFF. V gene TRBV30 combines with J gene TRBJ2-2; possibly TRBD1 or TRBD2 for D (6 bases each). Trimming stripped 5 bases from V and 0 bases from J, with 10 bases between. The germline CDR1 and CDR2 sequences are GTSNPN and SVGIG (reference sequence). The CDR3 covers 14 residues. The variable domain in full, completed from reference TRBV30 and TRBJ2-2, reads SQTIHQWPATLVQPVGSPLSLECTVEGTSNPNLYWYRQAAGRGLQLLFYSVGIGQISSEVPQNLSASRPQDRQFILSSKKLLLSDSGFYLCAWAGQPNTGELFFGEGSRLTVL.

In its sample, this clonotype was seen a few times. This rearrangement joins TRBV6-6 to TRBJ2-4, with D tentatively TRBD1 (5 bases). The germline CDR1 and CDR2 sequences are MNHNY and SVGAGI (reference sequence). Trimming removed 2 bases from V and 10 bases from J, with 15 bases in between. CDR3 length: 14 residues. In DNA, the CDR3 is TGTGCCAGCAGTTACACCGAAAGGGGCAAAATTCAGTACTTC. Protein product: CASSYTERGKIQYF.

This clonotype was found many times. This chain links TRBV20-1 with TRBJ2-4; 8 positions match TRBD1. The CDR3 spans 15 residues. The V gene end was trimmed by 4 bases and the J gene end by 2 bases; junction bases not matched to a gene: 7. The germline gives CDR1 DFQATT, CDR2 SNEGSKA (reference sequence). The CDR3 spells CSAKSGGTSKNIQYF. CDR3 in DNA: TGCAGTGCTAAGTCAGGGGGCACGTCCAAAAACATTCAGTACTTC.

The chain has TRBV7-3 and TRBJ2-2, with 7 bases lining up with TRBD1. The V and J ends lost 3 bases and 0 bases, in that order; junction bases with no gene match: 7. The CDR3 has 17 residues. CDR1 is SGHTA and CDR2 is FQGTGA in the germline V gene. Written as DNA, the CDR3 is TGTGCCAGCAGCTTGTCGGTTCAGGGGGCGAACACCGGGGAGCTGTTTTTT. Its protein product is CASSLSVQGANTGELFF. The full variable domain, completed using reference TRBV7-3 and TRBJ2-2, is GAGVSQTPSNKVTEKGKYVELRCDPISGHTALYWYRQSLGQGPEFLIYFQGTGAADDSGLPNDRFFAVRPEGSVSTLKIQRTERGDSAVYLCASSLSVQGANTGELFFGEGSRLTVL.

CDR3 residues: CASSSPGYMEEQYF. The CDR3, as DNA: TGTGCCAGCAGTTCACCAGGGTATATGGAAGAGCAGTACTTC. The chain has TRBV28 and TRBJ2-7; D is perhaps TRBD1 (5 bases). Trimming took off 4 bases at V and 7 bases at J, with 17 bases between the two ends. Germline V CDR1 and CDR2: MDHEN, SYDVKM. This CDR3 region has 14 residues.

This clonotype has at least ten counts. V gene TRBV5-1 combines with J gene TRBJ2-5; D gene uncertain. The CDR3 has 13 amino acids. CDR1 is SGHRS, CDR2 YFSETQ, per germline. The V gene lost 0 bases and the J gene lost 1 base, with 4 bases spanning the gap. The CDR3 coding sequence is TGCGCCAGCAGCTTGGACACCCAAGAGACCCAGTACTTC. Protein product: CASSLDTQETQYF.

This clonotype has at least ten counts. CDR3 sequence (DNA): TGCAGTGCTAGAGTCAGGAGCAGGGGCTACGAGCAGTACTTC. Translated, it gives CSARVRSRGYEQYF. The gene calls are TRBV20-1 and TRBJ2-7; TRBD1 is a possible D gene (6 bases). CDR1 is DFQATT, CDR2 SNEGSKA, per germline (reference sequence). V dropped 1 base and J dropped 3 bases, with 13 bases sitting between them. The CDR3 has 14 residues.

This clonotype was recorded at least ten times. The chain recombines TRBV28 with TRBJ2-4; 7 positions agree with TRBD2. Trimming at V came to 3 bases and at J to 2 bases, leaving 4 bases not matched to a gene. This CDR3 is built from 15 residues. CDR1 is MDHEN and CDR2 is SYDVKM in the germline V gene. CDR3 loop: CASSLFSGSKNIQYF. The CDR3 DNA reads as TGTGCCAGCAGTTTGTTTAGCGGGTCCAAAAACATTCAGTACTTC.

This clonotype appeared many times. The chain combines TRBV5-1 with TRBJ2-5; 9 nucleotides align to TRBD1. V shed 2 bases and J 5 bases; nucleotides not matched to a gene: 4. The CDR3 contains 14 residues. Germline assignment: CDR1 SGHRS and CDR2 YFSETQ. CDR3 DNA: TGCGCCAGCAGCTTCGGGGACAGGGTTGAGACCCAGTACTTC. Protein sequence: CASSFGDRVETQYF. Combining the CDR3 with reference TRBV5-1 and TRBJ2-5 gives the whole variable domain KAGVTQTPRYLIKTRGQQVTLSCSPISGHRSVSWYQQTPGQGLQFLFEYFSETQRNKGNFPGRFSGRQFSNSRSEMNVSTLELGDSALYLCASSFGDRVETQYFGPGTRLLVL.